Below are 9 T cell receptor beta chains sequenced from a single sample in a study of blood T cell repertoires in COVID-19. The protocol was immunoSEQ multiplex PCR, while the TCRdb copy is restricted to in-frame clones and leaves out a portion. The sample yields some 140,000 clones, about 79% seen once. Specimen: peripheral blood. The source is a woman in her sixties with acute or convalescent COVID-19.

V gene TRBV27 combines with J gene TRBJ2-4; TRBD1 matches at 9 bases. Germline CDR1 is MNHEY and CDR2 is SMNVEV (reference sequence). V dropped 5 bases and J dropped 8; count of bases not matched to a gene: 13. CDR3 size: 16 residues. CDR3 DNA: TGTGCCAGCAGTCCACTAATAAGGGACAGGGAGGACATTCAGTACTTC. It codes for CASSPLIRDREDIQYF.

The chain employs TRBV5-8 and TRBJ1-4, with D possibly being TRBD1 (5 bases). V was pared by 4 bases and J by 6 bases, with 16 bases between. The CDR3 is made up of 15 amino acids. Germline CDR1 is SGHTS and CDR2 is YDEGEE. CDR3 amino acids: CASSPGGTDYEKLFF. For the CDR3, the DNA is TGTGCCAGCAGCCCGGGGGGGACGGACTATGAAAAACTGTTTTTT.

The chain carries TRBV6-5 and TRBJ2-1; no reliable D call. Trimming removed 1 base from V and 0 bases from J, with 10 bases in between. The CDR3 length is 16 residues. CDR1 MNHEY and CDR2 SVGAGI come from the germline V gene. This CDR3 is CASSYWQASSYNEQFF. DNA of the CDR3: TGTGCCAGCAGTTACTGGCAGGCGAGCTCCTACAATGAGCAGTTCTTC.

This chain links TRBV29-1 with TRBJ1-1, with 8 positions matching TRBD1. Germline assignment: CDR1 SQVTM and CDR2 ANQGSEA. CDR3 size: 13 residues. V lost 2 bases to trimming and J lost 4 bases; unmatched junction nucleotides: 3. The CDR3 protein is CSVESTGGTEAFF. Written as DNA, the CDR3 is TGCAGCGTTGAATCAACAGGGGGCACTGAAGCTTTCTTT. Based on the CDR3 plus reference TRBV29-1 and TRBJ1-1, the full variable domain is SAVISQKPSRDICQRGTSLTIQCQVDSQVTMMFWYRQQPGQSLTLIATANQGSEATYESGFVIDKFPISRPNLTFSTLTVSNMSPEDSSIYLCSVESTGGTEAFFGQGTRLTVV.

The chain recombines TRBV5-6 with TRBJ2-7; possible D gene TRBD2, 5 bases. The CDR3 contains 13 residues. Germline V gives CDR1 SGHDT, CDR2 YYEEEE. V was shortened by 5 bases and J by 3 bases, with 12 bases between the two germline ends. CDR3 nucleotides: TGTGCCAGCAGATCGGAGCGGCTCTACGAGCAGTACGTC. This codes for CASRSERLYEQYV.

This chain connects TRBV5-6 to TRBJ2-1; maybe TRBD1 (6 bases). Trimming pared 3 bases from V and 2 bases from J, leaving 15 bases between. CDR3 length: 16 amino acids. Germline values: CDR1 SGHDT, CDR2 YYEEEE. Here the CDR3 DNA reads TGTGCCAGCAGCTATCATACAGGGAATACCTACAATGAGCAGTTCTTC. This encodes CASSYHTGNTYNEQFF.

The CDR3 protein is CASSQLSGVSTDTQYF. The CDR3 coding sequence is TGCGCCAGCAGCCAGTTATCGGGGGTTAGCACAGATACGCAGTATTTT. The rearrangement joins TRBV5-1 to TRBJ2-3; a weak D match, TRBD2 (6 bases). The CDR3 consists of 16 residues. Trimming took 4 bases from V and 0 from J, leaving 15 bases between them. Germline V gene lookup returns CDR1 SGHRS and CDR2 YFSETQ.

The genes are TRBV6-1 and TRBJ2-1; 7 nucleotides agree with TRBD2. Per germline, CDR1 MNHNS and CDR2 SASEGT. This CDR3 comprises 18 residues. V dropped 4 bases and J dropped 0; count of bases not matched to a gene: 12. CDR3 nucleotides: TGTGCCAGCAGTGTTCCAGAGTCTAGCGGATACTCCTACAATGAGCAGTTCTTC. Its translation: CASSVPESSGYSYNEQFF.

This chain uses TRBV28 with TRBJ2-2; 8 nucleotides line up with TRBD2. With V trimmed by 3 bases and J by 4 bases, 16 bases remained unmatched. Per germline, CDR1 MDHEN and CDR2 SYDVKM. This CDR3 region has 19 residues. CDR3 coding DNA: TGTGCCAGCAGTTTGTTCTCCGCACTGGCGGGGGGTACCACCGGGGAGCTGTTTTTT. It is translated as CASSLFSALAGGTTGELFF.